This paragraph covers one TCR beta chain sequence. Per germline, CDR1 LNHDA and CDR2 SQIVND (reference sequence). The CDR3 length is 13 residues. V trimming: 7 bases; J trimming: 7 bases; junction bases outside the gene matches: 4. The source of the sample is a study of blood T cell repertoires in COVID-19. Study at large: The origin of the acute and convalescent COVID-19 samples was the United States, Italy and Spain. Nucleic acid was either cDNA or gDNA, and it came from T cells, B-cell-depleted T cells, or PBMCs.

In the authors' workflow: Counts of nucleated cells, estimated from reference gene primer amplification, were obtained. Data came from immunoSEQ multiplex PCR; TCRdb stores just in-frame clones and leaves some out. The DNA was the basis for D and trimming; V, J and clone size are from that table. The sample lists around 19,000 clones, approximately 91% occurring once. The J gene is TRBJ1-5, the V gene TRBV19, with 10 positions matching TRBD1. The clonotype originates from a human donor in a cohort sampled during active COVID-19. Sequenced input: peripheral blood. CDR3 amino acids: CASKGTGDQPQHF. The DNA for the CDR3 is TGTGCCAGTAAGGGGACAGGGGACCAGCCCCAGCATTTT.